One sample yielded the 26 T cell receptor beta chains listed below, sequenced in a study of cytomegalovirus exposure and HLA in healthy donors. The table came from immunoSEQ multiplex PCR; TCRdb's copy has only in-frame clones and leaves some out. The sample consists of approximately 160,000 clones, roughly 90% of them appearing once. The sequenced sample was PBMCs. These TCRs come from a woman in her twenties or thirties in good health and CMV-seronegative.

The chain has TRBV4-3 and TRBJ1-2, with D possibly being TRBD1 (5 bases). The V end was cut by 1 base, the J end by 8 bases, with 14 bases between. The CDR3 length is 14 residues. CDR1 and CDR2 from the germline V gene are LGHNA and YSLEER. CDR3 protein: CASSQVIGGEGYTF. The DNA of the CDR3 is TGCGCCAGCAGCCAAGTAATCGGGGGAGAGGGCTACACCTTC.

This chain joins TRBV27 and TRBJ2-1; D ambiguous. The CDR3 has 14 residues. Germline V gene data show CDR1 as MNHEY and CDR2 as SMNVEV (reference sequence). Between the trimmed V and J ends, which lost 7 bases and 3 bases, there was a span of 13 bases. CDR3 in DNA: TGTGCCAGCACCTCCCCAGCACTCTACAATGAGCAGTTCTTC. This gives the protein CASTSPALYNEQFF.

In its sample, this clone was seen a few times. The rearrangement links TRBV6-6 to TRBJ1-6; no definite D call. CDR3 length: 13 residues. Germline V lookup: CDR1 MNHNY, CDR2 SVGAGI (reference sequence). Trimming cost V 4 bases and J 13 bases, with 14 bases left between them. CDR3 amino acids: CASSSRPVGPLHF. CDR3 nucleotides: TGTGCCAGCAGTTCCCGTCCGGTTGGGCCCCTCCACTTT.

V is TRBV10-3 and J is TRBJ2-7, with 10 bases fitting TRBD2. The CDR3 loop spans 13 amino acids. CDR1 is ENHRY, CDR2 SYGVKD, per germline. The V and J ends lost 8 bases and 3 bases, in that order; junction bases with no gene match: 4. Here the CDR3 reads CAIDSGGLYEQYF. In DNA, the CDR3 is TGTGCCATCGATAGCGGGGGGCTCTACGAGCAGTACTTC.

The gene calls are TRBV7-2 and TRBJ2-3, with 8 bases lining up with TRBD2. Per the germline V gene, CDR1 is SGHTA and CDR2 is FQGNSA. V gave up 4 bases and J gave up 3 bases; unmatched junction bases: 6. The CDR3 length is 15 residues. CDR3 loop: CASSSGGRKTDTQYF. The CDR3 region has the DNA TGTGCCAGCAGCTCGGGGGGGCGTAAAACAGATACGCAGTATTTT.

The J gene is TRBJ1-1, the V gene TRBV5-1, with 8 nucleotides matching TRBD1. CDR1 and CDR2 (germline): SGHRS, YFSETQ. Germline trimming cut 6 bases from V and 3 bases from J; bases unmatched to any gene: 16. The CDR3 sequence is 17 residues long. The CDR3 spells CASNPRGQGAGDTEAFF. The CDR3 region has the DNA TGCGCCAGCAACCCCAGGGGGCAAGGAGCAGGCGACACTGAAGCTTTCTTT.

The chain links TRBV7-9 to TRBJ1-1, with D tentatively TRBD1 (5 bases). There are 15 residues in the CDR3. V lost 5 bases and J lost 1, with 14 bases in between. Germline CDR1 SEHNR, CDR2 FQNEAQ (reference sequence). As DNA, the CDR3 is TGTGCCAGCAGCAGAAGCAGGGTCCGGAACACTGAAGCTTTCTTT. Protein sequence: CASSRSRVRNTEAFF.

The chain employs TRBV27 and TRBJ1-2; TRBD1 agrees at 10 bases. CDR3 size: 14 residues. Losses at the gene ends were 6 bases for V and 4 bases for J; bases not matched to a gene: 5. CDR1 is MNHEY and CDR2 is SMNVEV in the germline V gene (reference sequence). CDR3 sequence reads: CASRLTGGSYGYTF. The CDR3 DNA is TGTGCCAGCAGATTGACAGGGGGCAGCTATGGCTACACCTTC.

The chain recombines TRBV28 with TRBJ2-2; 8 bases align to TRBD1. The trim removed 8 bases at V and 7 bases at J, leaving 18 bases unmatched. This CDR3 has 17 amino acids. The germline V gene encodes CDR1 MDHEN and CDR2 SYDVKM. The CDR3 bases are TGTGCCAGCGTCCGGGACAGGAAAATGGGGGGAGGCGGGGAGCTGTTTTTT. Amino acids: CASVRDRKMGGGGELFF. The full variable domain, its missing parts supplied by reference TRBV28 and TRBJ2-2, is DVKVTQSSRYLVKRTGEKVFLECVQDMDHENMFWYRQDPGLGLRLIYFSYDVKMKEKGDIPEGYSVSREKKERFSLILESASTNQTSMYLCASVRDRKMGGGGELFFGEGSRLTVL.

In its sample, this clone was seen a few times. This chain links TRBV30 with TRBJ2-2; no firm D call. This CDR3 contains 12 residues. Germline V gives CDR1 GTSNPN, CDR2 SVGIG (reference sequence). Trimming left V 4 bases short and J 3 bases short, with 6 bases between. The CDR3 loop reads CAWTGDTGELFF. CDR3 in DNA: TGTGCCTGGACTGGCGACACCGGGGAGCTGTTTTTT.

V usage is TRBV5-1 and J usage is TRBJ1-2; D is possibly TRBD1 (5 bases). V lost 6 bases and J lost 2, with 11 bases in between. CDR1 SGHRS and CDR2 YFSETQ come from the germline V gene. The CDR3 is 13 residues long. CDR3 bases: TGCGCCAGCACTCCGGGGGGGAACTATGGCTACACCTTC. Encoded protein: CASTPGGNYGYTF.

The rearrangement joins TRBV6-1 to TRBJ2-3, with D perhaps TRBD2 (5 bases). Trimming removed 3 bases from V and 0 bases from J, with 19 bases in between. The CDR3 is made up of 18 amino acids. Germline CDR1 reads MNHNS; CDR2 reads SASEGT. CDR3 sequence (DNA): TGTGCCAGCAGTGATGTACACCTAGCAGGAGCTAGCACAGATACGCAGTATTTT. Amino acids: CASSDVHLAGASTDTQYF.

The V gene is TRBV12-5, the J gene TRBJ2-1; TRBD2 aligns across 8 bases. Looked up from germline, CDR1 is LGHNT and CDR2 is FRNRAP. This CDR3 contains 19 residues. V was clipped by 4 bases and J by 6 bases; unmatched bases: 20. CDR3 amino acids: CASGWSGTRGKGSLNEQFF. The CDR3 DNA reads TGTGCTAGTGGTTGGAGCGGGACTAGGGGTAAGGGTTCGCTCAATGAGCAGTTCTTC.

This chain connects TRBV29-1 to TRBJ2-7, with TRBD2 matching over 9 bases. The CDR3 extends over 13 amino acids. With V trimmed by 3 bases and J by 3 bases, 3 bases remained unmatched. The germline CDR1 and CDR2 sequences are SQVTM and ANQGSEA. The CDR3: CSVDPSGNYEQYF. As DNA, the CDR3 is TGCAGCGTTGACCCTAGCGGGAACTACGAGCAGTACTTC.

This clone was seen only once. The DNA for the CDR3 is TGCGCCAGCAGCTCCCCCGCGGAGGACAGCAACTATGGCTACACCTTC. It is translated as CASSSPAEDSNYGYTF. V is TRBV5-1 and J is TRBJ1-2, with D tentatively TRBD1 (6 bases). Deletions cut 3 bases from V and 2 bases from J, with 17 bases between. Germline lookup yields CDR1 SGHRS and CDR2 YFSETQ. The CDR3 contains 16 residues.

This chain uses TRBV6-6 with TRBJ1-1; no firm D call. This CDR3 comprises 14 residues. V lost 6 bases and J 0 bases, leaving 11 bases between the germline ends. Germline V CDR1 and CDR2: MNHNY, SVGAGI (reference sequence). CDR3 in DNA: TGTGCCAGCAGCGACACCACCATGAACACTGAAGCTTTCTTT. It encodes CASSDTTMNTEAFF.

The chain uses TRBV7-8 and TRBJ2-1; possibly TRBD2 for D (6 bases). V lost 1 base and J 8 bases, leaving 18 bases between the germline ends. Germline V CDR1 and CDR2: SGHVS, FQNEAQ. This CDR3 has 16 residues. CDR3 amino acids: CASSLGRARGGDEQFF. Here the CDR3 DNA reads TGTGCCAGCAGCTTAGGGCGGGCGAGGGGAGGCGATGAGCAGTTCTTC.

The rearrangement links TRBV9 to TRBJ1-1; 7 bases match TRBD1. CDR1 and CDR2 (germline): SGDLS, YYNGEE. The V gene end was trimmed by 4 bases and the J gene end by 0 bases; junction bases not matched to a gene: 6. This CDR3 is 15 amino acids long. In DNA, the CDR3 is TGTGCCAGCAGCTTACAGGGACAGATGAACACTGAAGCTTTCTTT. It codes for CASSLQGQMNTEAFF.

The chain is built from TRBV5-5 and TRBJ1-2; 8 bases match TRBD1. V lost 4 bases to trimming and J lost 5 bases; unmatched junction nucleotides: 13. CDR1 is SGHKS, CDR2 YYEKEE, per germline (reference sequence). The length of the CDR3 is 16 residues. The CDR3 sequence: CASSAGQTGEGYGYTF. The CDR3 DNA reads TGTGCCAGCAGCGCGGGGCAGACAGGGGAGGGTTATGGCTACACCTTC.

This chain connects TRBV9 to TRBJ2-1; 9 bases map to TRBD2. The CDR3 has 16 residues. The V segment lost 0 bases and the J segment 4 bases; nucleotides outside the gene matches: 5. Germline lookup yields CDR1 SGDLS and CDR2 YYNGEE. CDR3 in DNA: TGTGCCAGCAGCGTAGGCGTGACTAGCGGATACAATGAGCAGTTCTTC. It encodes CASSVGVTSGYNEQFF.

The chain has TRBV19 and TRBJ2-7; TRBD1 matches at 10 bases. Germline V gene sequence: CDR1 LNHDA, CDR2 SQIVND (reference sequence). The V gene end was trimmed by 6 bases and the J gene end by 4 bases; junction bases not matched to a gene: 9. The CDR3 has 15 amino acids. The CDR3 region has the DNA TGTGCCAGTAGAGTTCAGGACAGGGGGGGGTACGAGCAGTACTTC. This gives the protein CASRVQDRGGYEQYF.

This rearrangement joins TRBV5-1 to TRBJ2-7; tentatively, D is TRBD2 (5 bases). V lost 1 base and J 3 bases, leaving 11 bases between the germline ends. The CDR3 spans 14 residues. Per the germline V gene, CDR1 is SGHRS and CDR2 is YFSETQ. CDR3 nucleotide sequence: TGCGCCAGCAGCTTGACGCGGGCAGGCTACGAGCAGTACTTC. It codes for CASSLTRAGYEQYF.

This sequence joins TRBV2 and TRBJ2-5; weak D call: TRBD1 (6 bases). V lost 4 bases, J lost 0 bases, and 21 bases lay in between. CDR1 and CDR2 (germline): SNHLY, FYNNEI. CDR3 length: 18 residues. The CDR3 DNA sequence: TGTGCCAGCAGTGTACCGGGCCAGACAGGTGGGGACCAAGAGACCCAGTACTTC. Translation gives CASSVPGQTGGDQETQYF. The full variable domain, its missing parts supplied by reference TRBV2 and TRBJ2-5, is EPEVTQTPSHQVTQMGQEVILRCVPISNHLYFYWYRQILGQKVEFLVSFYNNEISEKSEIFDDQFSVERPDGSNFTLKIRSTKLEDSAMYFCASSVPGQTGGDQETQYFGPGTRLLVL.

The chain employs TRBV27 and TRBJ2-7, with 11 bases identical to TRBD2. The CDR3 is made up of 16 amino acids. Trimming at V came to 7 bases and at J to 2 bases, leaving 10 bases not matched to a gene. CDR1 and CDR2 (germline): MNHEY, SMNVEV (reference sequence). CDR3 amino acids: CASKLAGEGFPYEQYF. CDR3 DNA: TGTGCCAGCAAACTAGCGGGAGAGGGGTTCCCCTACGAGCAGTACTTC.

The chain joins TRBV28 to TRBJ2-1; TRBD2 might be the D (7 bases). V dropped 5 bases and J dropped 7 bases, with 21 bases sitting between them. Germline V gives CDR1 MDHEN, CDR2 SYDVKM. The CDR3 is made up of 16 amino acids. The CDR3 protein is CASSLEGGGVGNEQFF. The DNA for the CDR3 is TGTGCCAGCAGTCTGGAGGGCGGGGGCGTTGGGAATGAGCAGTTCTTC.

The chain uses TRBV18 and TRBJ2-1, with 9 nucleotides matching TRBD2. Germline assignment: CDR1 KGHSH and CDR2 LQKENI. V lost 0 bases and J lost 7; bases outside the gene matches: 16. The CDR3 has 19 amino acids. The CDR3 nucleotides read TGTGCCAGCTCACCACCTCTCCCAGCGGCGACTAGCGGTTTGAATGAGCAGTTCTTC. It encodes CASSPPLPAATSGLNEQFF.